This T cell receptor beta chain originates from a study of shared clonotypes between healthy human individuals. Study in general: Per donor, three plates held CD4 naive cells, three held CD4 memory, two held CD8 naive and one held CD8 memory.

It was CD45RO-negative cells, positively selected for CCR7, that made up naive CD8 cells, with terminally differentiated effector memory CD45RA+ cells excluded. General study results and limits: When compared with the clonotypes that were shared by all four sorted-subset donors, the non-shared clonotypes turned out to have lower generation probabilities.

For every subset, genomic DNA was evenly distributed across several immunoSEQ plates. The repertoire was sequenced with immunoSEQ multiplex PCR; TCRdb's copy has only in-frame clones and lacks some. The repertoire has some 2.1 million clones, 90% to 95% of them found once; the top ten carry under 2%. V lost 4 bases to trimming and J lost 5 bases; unmatched junction nucleotides: 6. Germline V lookup: CDR1 SGHTA, CDR2 FQGNSA. CDR3 length: 14 amino acids. With regard to this clone: Its cognate antigen is unknown.

J is TRBJ2-5 and V is TRBV7-2, with TRBD2 identical over 8 bases. The sample comprised naive CD8+ T cells from PBMCs. This sequence was found in a man younger than 35 in good health. Some clones in this sample may be carry-over from other donors' samples. As DNA, the CDR3 is TGTGCCAGCAGCTCTCGGGAGGGCGGTGAGACCCAGTACTTC. This gives the protein CASSSREGGETQYF.